This TCR beta chain was observed in a study of blood T cells in healthy people across ages. Whole-study results and caveats: From one million sequenced T cells, diversity estimates were lower bounds.

This clonotype came up a few times. Its antigen is unidentified. For the second PCR, which ran for 7 to 11 cycles, a sample-barcoded 5' primer and a J-beta primer mix were used. TCRdb itself ran the 5' RACE reads through MiXCR, one entry per CDR3 protein. The sample has 1.5 million to 2 million distinct CDR3 sequences, 30% to 40% seen once; the top ten hold 20% to 25%. V shed 1 base, J shed 5 bases, and the junction held 11 bases outside the gene matches. Germline V lookup: CDR1 SEHNR, CDR2 FQNEAQ (reference sequence). This CDR3 is 16 amino acids long. V and J are TRBV7-9 and TRBJ2-7, with 7 nucleotides matching TRBD2. Material for sequencing was blood. The TCR sequence derives from a human donor in good health. CDR3 sequence: CASSLVPGLEVNEQYF. Here the CDR3 DNA reads TGTGCCAGCAGCTTAGTTCCTGGACTAGAAGTAAACGAGCAGTACTTC.